Detailed here is one TCR beta chain. V was trimmed by 5 bases and J by 0 bases, leaving 11 bases between them. The CDR3 loop spans 15 amino acids. Per germline, CDR1 KGHSH and CDR2 LQKENI. This entry comes from a study of blood T cell repertoires in COVID-19. Overall study context: Material from acute and convalescent COVID-19 was sourced from the United States, Italy and Spain.

Libraries were prepared by immunoSEQ multiplex PCR; TCRdb keeps only in-frame clonotypes and omits some of them. The sample carries 65,000 to 95,000 clones, more than 65% recorded once. Sequenced material: peripheral blood. The receptor's source is a woman in her forties or fifties with acute or convalescent COVID-19. The chain carries TRBV18 and TRBJ1-3, with D tentatively TRBD1 (5 bases). The CDR3 DNA is TGTGCCAGCTCAGCAACAGGCCTCTCTGGAAACACCATATATTTT. It codes for CASSATGLSGNTIYF.